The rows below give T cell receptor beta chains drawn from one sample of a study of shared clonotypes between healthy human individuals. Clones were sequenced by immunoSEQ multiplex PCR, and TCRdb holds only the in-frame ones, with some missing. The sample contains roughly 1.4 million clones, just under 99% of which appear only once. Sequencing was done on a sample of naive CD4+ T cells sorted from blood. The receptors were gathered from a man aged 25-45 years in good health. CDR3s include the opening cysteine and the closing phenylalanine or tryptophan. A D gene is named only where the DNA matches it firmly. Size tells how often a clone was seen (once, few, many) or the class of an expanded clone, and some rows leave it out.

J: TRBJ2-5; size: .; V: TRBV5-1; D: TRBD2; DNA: TGCGCCACCGGACTAGCGGGGAAAGAGACCCAGTACTTC; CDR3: CATGLAGKETQYF
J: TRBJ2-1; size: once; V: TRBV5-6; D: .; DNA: TGTGCCAGCAGCGCAGGGTCCGAGGGTGAGCAGTTCTTC; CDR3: CASSAGSEGEQFF
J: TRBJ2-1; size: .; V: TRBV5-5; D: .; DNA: TGTGCCAGCAGCTTGAACAGCTACTACAATGAGCAGTTCTTC; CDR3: CASSLNSYYNEQFF
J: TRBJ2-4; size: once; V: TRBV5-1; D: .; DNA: TGCGCCAGCAGCTCAGGTGCAGGGGAGGACATTCAGTACTTC; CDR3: CASSSGAGEDIQYF
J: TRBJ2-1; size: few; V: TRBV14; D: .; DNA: TGTGCCAGCAGCCAAGATCTAGGGTCCAATGAGCAGTTCTTC; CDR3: CASSQDLGSNEQFF
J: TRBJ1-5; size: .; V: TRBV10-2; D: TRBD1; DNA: TGCGCCAGCAGTGTAGGACAGGGTAGCAATCAGCCCCAGCATTTT; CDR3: CASSVGQGSNQPQHF
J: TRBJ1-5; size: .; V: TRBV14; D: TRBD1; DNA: TGTGCCAGCAGCCGACAAAGCCTAGACCGGGACAGGGTTTATCAGCCCCAGCATTTT; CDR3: CASSRQSLDRDRVYQPQHF
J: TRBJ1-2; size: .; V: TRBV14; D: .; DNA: TGTGCCAGCAGCCAAGGCGGGCAGAGCTATGGCTACACCTTC; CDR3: CASSQGGQSYGYTF
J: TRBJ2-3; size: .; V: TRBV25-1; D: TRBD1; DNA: TGTGCCAGCAGTGACCCCCGGACAGGGGGCCCCACAGATACGCAGTATTTT; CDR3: CASSDPRTGGPTDTQYF
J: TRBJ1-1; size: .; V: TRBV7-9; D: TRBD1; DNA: TGTGCCAGCAGCTTAACAGGGGTTGGGGCTGAAGCTTTCTTT; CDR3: CASSLTGVGAEAFF
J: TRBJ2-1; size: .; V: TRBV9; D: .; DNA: TGTGCCAGCAGCGTAGAAGGAGCGCGCCTCAGCTCCTACAATGAGCAGTTCTTC; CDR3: CASSVEGARLSSYNEQFF
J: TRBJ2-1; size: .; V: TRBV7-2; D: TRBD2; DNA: TGTGCCAGCAGCATGGGACTAGCGGGCGCCTACAATGAGCAGTTCTTC; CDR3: CASSMGLAGAYNEQFF
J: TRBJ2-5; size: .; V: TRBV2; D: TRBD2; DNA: TGTGCCACCAGGGGACTAGCGAGGGAGACCCAGTACTTC; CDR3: CATRGLARETQYF
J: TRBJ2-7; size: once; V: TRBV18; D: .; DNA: TGTGCCAGCTCAGTCAACTCTGTTTACGAGCAGTACTTC; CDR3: CASSVNSVYEQYF
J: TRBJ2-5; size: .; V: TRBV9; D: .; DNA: TGTGCCAGCAGCGCCAAAGGGGGGTCAACGGGAGAGACCCAGTACTTC; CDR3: CASSAKGGSTGETQYF
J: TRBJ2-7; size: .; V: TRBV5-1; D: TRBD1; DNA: TGCGCCAGCAGCAAGGACAGGGTCTACGAGCAGTACTTC; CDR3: CASSKDRVYEQYF
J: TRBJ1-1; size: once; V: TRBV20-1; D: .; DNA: TGCAGTGCTAAGGGTGTTACTGAAGCTTTCTTT; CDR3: CSAKGVTEAFF
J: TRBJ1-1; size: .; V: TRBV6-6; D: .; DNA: TGTGCCAGCAGTTACTCAGGGCCGATCACTGAAGCTTTCTTT; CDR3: CASSYSGPITEAFF
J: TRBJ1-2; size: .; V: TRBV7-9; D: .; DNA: TGTGCCAGCAGCGGACACGGGCGTGTTCGGTACACCTTC; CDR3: CASSGHGRVRYTF
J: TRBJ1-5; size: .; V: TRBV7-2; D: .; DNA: TGTGCCAGCAGCCCGAATGTGGGGGTGAGCCAGCCCCAGCATTTT; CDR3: CASSPNVGVSQPQHF
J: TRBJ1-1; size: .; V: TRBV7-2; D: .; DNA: TGTGCCAGCAGCTTAGTGCTAAACAGGGTGGGGGGCACTGAAGCTTTCTTT; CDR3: CASSLVLNRVGGTEAFF
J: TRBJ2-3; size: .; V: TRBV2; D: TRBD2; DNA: TGTGCCAGCAGTGAGGCGGGAGGGCCTGTGGCAGATACGCAGTATTTT; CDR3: CASSEAGGPVADTQYF
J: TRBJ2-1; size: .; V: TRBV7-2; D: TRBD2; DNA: TGTGCCAGCAGCCTAGCGGGAGTTTTGGACAATGAGCAGTTCTTC; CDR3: CASSLAGVLDNEQFF
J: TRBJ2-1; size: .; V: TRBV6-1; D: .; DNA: TGTGCCAGCAGTTCTAAGGTCGGGACCAATGAGCAGTTCTTC; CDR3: CASSSKVGTNEQFF
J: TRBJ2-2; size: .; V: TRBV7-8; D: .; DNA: TGTGCCAGCAGCTTAAGGAACACCGGGGAGCTGTTTTTT; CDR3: CASSLRNTGELFF
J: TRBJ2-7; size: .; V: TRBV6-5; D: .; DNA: TGTGCCAGCAGACGGTTACCCTACGAGCAGTACTTC; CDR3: CASRRLPYEQYF
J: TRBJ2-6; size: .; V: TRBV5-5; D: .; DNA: TGTGCCAGCAGCCATCTCAAGGACCGGGCCAACGTCCTGACTTTC; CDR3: CASSHLKDRANVLTF
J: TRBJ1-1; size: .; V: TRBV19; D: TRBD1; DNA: TGTGCCAGTAGTAGAAAGCTAGGACAGGGATTGATGATGAACACTGAAGCTTTCTTT; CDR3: CASSRKLGQGLMMNTEAFF
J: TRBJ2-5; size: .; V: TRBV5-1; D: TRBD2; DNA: TGCGCCAGCAGCCCCCTGACTAGCGGGAGGGAAGAGACCCAGTACTTC; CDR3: CASSPLTSGREETQYF
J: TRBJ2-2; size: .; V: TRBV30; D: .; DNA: TGTGCCTGGAGTGGTTCTCTCACCGGGGAGCTGTTTTTT; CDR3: CAWSGSLTGELFF
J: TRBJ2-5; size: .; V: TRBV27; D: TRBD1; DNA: TGTGCCAGCAGTACAGGGACAGAAGAGACCCAGTACTTC; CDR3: CASSTGTEETQYF
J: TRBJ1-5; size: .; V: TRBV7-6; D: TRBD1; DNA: TGTGCCAGCAGCATCGGCAGGGGGCAAGATCGCAATCAGCCCCAGCATTTT; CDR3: CASSIGRGQDRNQPQHF
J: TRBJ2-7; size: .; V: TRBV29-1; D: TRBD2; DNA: TGCAGCGTTGGCGGACTAGCGACCTACGAGCAGTACTTC; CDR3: CSVGGLATYEQYF
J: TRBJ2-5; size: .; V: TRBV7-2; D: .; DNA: TGTGCCAGCAGCTTGCACCGTTCGGAGACCCAGTACTTC; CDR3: CASSLHRSETQYF
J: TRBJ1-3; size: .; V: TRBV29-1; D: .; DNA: TGCAGCGTTGCTCAGGCGGTCAGCGGAAACACCATATATTTT; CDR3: CSVAQAVSGNTIYF
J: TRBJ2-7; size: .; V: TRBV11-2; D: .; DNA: TGTGCCAGCAGCCGAGGTACCGGGACTCCTCAGGGGCAGTACTTC; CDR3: CASSRGTGTPQGQYF
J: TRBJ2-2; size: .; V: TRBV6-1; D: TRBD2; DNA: TGTGCCAGCATCGCGGGAGAGAACACCGGGGAGCTGTTTTTT; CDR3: CASIAGENTGELFF
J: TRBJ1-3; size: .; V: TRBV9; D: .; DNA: TGTGCCAGCAGCGTTAGTCCCGGAAACACCATATATTTT; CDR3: CASSVSPGNTIYF
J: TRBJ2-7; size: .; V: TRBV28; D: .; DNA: TGTGCCAGCAGTCTGGCTAGCTTCGAGCAGTACTTC; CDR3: CASSLASFEQYF
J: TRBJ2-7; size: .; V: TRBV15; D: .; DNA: TGTGCCACCAGCAGAGTTAGACGGGCTTCCTACGAGCAGTACTTC; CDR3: CATSRVRRASYEQYF
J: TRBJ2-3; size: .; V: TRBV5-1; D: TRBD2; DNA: TGCGCCAGCAGCAGTGGGACTAGCGGGACCACAGATACGCAGTATTTT; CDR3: CASSSGTSGTTDTQYF